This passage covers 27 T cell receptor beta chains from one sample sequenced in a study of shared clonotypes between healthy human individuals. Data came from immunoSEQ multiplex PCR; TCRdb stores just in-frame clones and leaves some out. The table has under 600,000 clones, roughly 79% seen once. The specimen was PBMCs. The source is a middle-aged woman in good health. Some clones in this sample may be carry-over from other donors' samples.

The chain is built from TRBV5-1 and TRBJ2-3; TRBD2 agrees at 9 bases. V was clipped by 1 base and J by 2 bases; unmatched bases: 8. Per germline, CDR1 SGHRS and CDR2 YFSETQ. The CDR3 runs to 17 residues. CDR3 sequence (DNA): TGCGCCAGCAGCTTGCGAAACCTAGCGGGAATCACAGATACGCAGTATTTT. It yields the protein CASSLRNLAGITDTQYF.

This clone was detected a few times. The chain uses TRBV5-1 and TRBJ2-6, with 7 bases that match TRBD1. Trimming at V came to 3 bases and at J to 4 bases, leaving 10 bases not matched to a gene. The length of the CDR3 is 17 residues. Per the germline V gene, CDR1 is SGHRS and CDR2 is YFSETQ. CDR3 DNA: TGCGCCAGCAGCTCGGACACAGGGGTGAGCGGGGCCAACGTCCTGACTTTC. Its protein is CASSSDTGVSGANVLTF.

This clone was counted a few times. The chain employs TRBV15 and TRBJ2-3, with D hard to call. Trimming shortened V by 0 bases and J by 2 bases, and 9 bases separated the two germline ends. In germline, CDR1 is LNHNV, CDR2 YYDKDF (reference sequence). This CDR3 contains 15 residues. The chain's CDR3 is CATSRDKRSTDTQYF. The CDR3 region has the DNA TGTGCCACCAGCAGAGATAAGAGGTCCACAGATACGCAGTATTTT. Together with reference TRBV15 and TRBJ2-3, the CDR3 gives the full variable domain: DAMVIQNPRYQVTQFGKPVTLSCSQTLNHNVMYWYQQKSSQAPKLLFHYYDKDFNNEADTPDNFQSRRPNTSFCFLDIRSPGLGDTAMYLCATSRDKRSTDTQYFGPGTRLTVL.

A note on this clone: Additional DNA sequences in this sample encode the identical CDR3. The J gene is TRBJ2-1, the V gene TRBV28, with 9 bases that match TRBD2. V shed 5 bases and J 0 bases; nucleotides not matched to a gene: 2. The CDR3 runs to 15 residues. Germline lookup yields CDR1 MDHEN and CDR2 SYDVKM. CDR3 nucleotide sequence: TGTGCCAGCAGTGAGACTAGCGGCTCCTACAATGAGCAGTTCTTC. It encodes CASSETSGSYNEQFF.

In DNA form, the CDR3 reads TGTGCCAGCAGCTTAGGCTTATCGGCAAATGAAGCTTTCTTT. Translated: CASSLGLSANEAFF. V usage is TRBV7-9 and J usage is TRBJ1-1; D gene uncertain. CDR3 length: 14 residues. The V and J ends lost 1 base and 7 bases respectively, with 13 bases between them. Germline CDR1 reads SEHNR; CDR2 reads FQNEAQ (reference sequence). Looking up the rest from reference TRBV7-9 and TRBJ1-1 gives the full variable domain: DTGVSQNPRHKITKRGQNVTFRCDPISEHNRLYWYRQTLGQGPEFLTYFQNEAQLEKSRLLSDRFSAERPKGSFSTLEIQRTEQGDSAMYLCASSLGLSANEAFFGQGTRLTVV.

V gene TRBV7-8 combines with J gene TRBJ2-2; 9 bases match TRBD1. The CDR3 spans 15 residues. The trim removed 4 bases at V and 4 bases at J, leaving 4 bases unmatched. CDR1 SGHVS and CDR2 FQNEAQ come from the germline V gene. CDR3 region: CASSSKTGGTGELFF. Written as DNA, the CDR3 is TGTGCCAGCAGCTCCAAGACAGGGGGCACCGGGGAGCTGTTTTTT.

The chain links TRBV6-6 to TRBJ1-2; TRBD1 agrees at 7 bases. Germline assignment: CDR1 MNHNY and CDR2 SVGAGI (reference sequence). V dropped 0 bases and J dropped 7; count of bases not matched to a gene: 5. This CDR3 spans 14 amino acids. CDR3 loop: CASSYSAGGLGYTF. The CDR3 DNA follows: TGTGCCAGCAGTTACTCTGCAGGGGGACTTGGCTACACCTTC.

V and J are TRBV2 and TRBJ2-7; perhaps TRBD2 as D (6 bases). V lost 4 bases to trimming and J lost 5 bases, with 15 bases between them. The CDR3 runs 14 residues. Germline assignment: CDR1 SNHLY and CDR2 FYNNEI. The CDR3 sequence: CASSVLRDVDEQYF. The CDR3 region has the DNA TGTGCCAGCAGTGTTTTGCGGGATGTCGACGAGCAGTACTTC.

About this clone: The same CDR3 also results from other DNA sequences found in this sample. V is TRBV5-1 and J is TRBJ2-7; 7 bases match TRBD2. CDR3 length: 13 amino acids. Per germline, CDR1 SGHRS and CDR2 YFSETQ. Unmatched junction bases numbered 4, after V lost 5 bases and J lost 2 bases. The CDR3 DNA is TGCGCCAGCAGTCCCGGGACTACCTACGAGCAGTACTTC. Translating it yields CASSPGTTYEQYF.

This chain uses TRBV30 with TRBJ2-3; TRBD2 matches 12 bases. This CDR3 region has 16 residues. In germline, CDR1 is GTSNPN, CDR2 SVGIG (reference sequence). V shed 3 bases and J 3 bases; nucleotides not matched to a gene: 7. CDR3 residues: CAWRLAGGPGTDTQYF. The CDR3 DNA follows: TGTGCCTGGAGGCTAGCGGGAGGGCCAGGGACAGATACGCAGTATTTT.

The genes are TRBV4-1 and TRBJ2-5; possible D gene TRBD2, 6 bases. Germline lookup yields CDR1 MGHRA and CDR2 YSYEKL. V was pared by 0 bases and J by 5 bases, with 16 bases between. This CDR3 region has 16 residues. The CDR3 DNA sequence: TGCGCCAGCAGCCAAGACGGGAGAGCTCCTGGTGAGACCCAGTACTTC. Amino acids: CASSQDGRAPGETQYF.

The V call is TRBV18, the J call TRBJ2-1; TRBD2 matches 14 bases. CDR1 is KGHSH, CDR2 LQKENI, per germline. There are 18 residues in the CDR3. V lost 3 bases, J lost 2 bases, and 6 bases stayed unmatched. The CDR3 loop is CASSPTSGRATTYNEQFF. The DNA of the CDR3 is TGTGCCAGCTCACCGACTAGCGGGAGGGCAACAACCTACAATGAGCAGTTCTTC. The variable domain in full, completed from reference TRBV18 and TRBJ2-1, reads NAGVMQNPRHLVRRRGQEARLRCSPMKGHSHVYWYRQLPEEGLKFMVYLQKENIIDESGMPKERFSAEFPKEGPSILRIQQVVRGDSAAYFCASSPTSGRATTYNEQFFGPGTRLTVL.

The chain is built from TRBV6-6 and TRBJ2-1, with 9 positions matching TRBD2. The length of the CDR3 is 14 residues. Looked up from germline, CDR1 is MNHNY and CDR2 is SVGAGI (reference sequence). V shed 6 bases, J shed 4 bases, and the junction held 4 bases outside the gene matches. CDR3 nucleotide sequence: TGTGCCAGCAGCGGGACTAGCAGATACAATGAGCAGTTCTTC. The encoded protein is CASSGTSRYNEQFF.

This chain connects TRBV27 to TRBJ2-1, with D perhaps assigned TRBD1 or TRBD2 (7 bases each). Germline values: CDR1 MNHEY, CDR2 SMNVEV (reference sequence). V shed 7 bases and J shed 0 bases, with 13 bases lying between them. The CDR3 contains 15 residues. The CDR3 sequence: CASTPGGGSYNEQFF. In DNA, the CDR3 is TGTGCCAGCACCCCAGGGGGGGGCTCCTACAATGAGCAGTTCTTC.

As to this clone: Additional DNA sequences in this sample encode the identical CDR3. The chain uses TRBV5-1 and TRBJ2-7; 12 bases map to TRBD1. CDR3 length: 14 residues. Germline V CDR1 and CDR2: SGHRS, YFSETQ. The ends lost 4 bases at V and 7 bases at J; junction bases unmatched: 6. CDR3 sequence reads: CASSQGQGAGEQYF. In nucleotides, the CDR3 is TGCGCCAGCAGCCAGGGACAGGGGGCGGGGGAGCAGTACTTC.

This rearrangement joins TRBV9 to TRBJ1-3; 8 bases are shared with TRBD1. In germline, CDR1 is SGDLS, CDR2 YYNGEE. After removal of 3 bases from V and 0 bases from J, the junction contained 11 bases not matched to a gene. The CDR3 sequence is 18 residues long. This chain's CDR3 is CASSADPQGAFSGNTIYF. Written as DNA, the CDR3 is TGTGCCAGCAGCGCGGACCCCCAGGGGGCCTTCTCTGGAAACACCATATATTTT.

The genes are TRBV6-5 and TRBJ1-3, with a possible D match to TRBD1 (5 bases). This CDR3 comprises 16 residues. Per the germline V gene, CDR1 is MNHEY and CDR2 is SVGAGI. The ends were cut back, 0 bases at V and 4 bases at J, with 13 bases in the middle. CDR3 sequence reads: CASSYSTGRLGNTIYF. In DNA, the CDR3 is TGTGCCAGCAGTTACTCGACGGGACGGTTGGGAAACACCATATATTTT.

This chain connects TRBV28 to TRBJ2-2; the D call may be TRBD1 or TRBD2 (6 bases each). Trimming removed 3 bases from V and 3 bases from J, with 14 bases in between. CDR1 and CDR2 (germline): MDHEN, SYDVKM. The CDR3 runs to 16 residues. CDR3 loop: CASSLRGAADTGELFF. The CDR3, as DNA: TGTGCCAGCAGTTTGAGGGGGGCGGCGGACACCGGGGAGCTGTTTTTT.

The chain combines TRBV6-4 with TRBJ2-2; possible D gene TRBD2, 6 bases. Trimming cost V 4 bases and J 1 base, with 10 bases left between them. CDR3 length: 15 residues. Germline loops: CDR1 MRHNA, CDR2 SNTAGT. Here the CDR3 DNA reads TGTGCCAGCAGTGTGATTAGCGGGAACACCGGGGAGCTGTTTTTT. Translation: CASSVISGNTGELFF.

CDR3 sequence reads: CASSQDRAEYNEQFF. For the CDR3, the DNA is TGTGCCAGCAGCCAAGATCGGGCGGAATACAATGAGCAGTTCTTC. V gene TRBV4-2 combines with J gene TRBJ2-1, with D uncertain. CDR1 is LGHNA, CDR2 YNFKEQ, per germline. Trimming stripped 0 bases from V and 4 bases from J, with 10 bases between. This CDR3 comprises 15 residues.

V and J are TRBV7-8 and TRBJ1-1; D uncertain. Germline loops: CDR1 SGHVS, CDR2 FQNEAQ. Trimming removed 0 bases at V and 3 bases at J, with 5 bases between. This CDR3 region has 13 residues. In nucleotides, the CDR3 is TGTGCCAGCAGCTTAGCTTCCTACACTGAAGCTTTCTTT. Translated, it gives CASSLASYTEAFF.

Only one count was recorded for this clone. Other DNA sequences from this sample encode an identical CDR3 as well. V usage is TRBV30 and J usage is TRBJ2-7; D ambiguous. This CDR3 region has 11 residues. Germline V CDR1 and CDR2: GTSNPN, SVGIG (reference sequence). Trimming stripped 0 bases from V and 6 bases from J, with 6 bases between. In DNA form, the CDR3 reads TGTGCCTGGAGTGTCGGCCTCGAGCAGTACTTC. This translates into CAWSVGLEQYF. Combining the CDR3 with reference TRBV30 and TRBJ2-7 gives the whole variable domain SQTIHQWPATLVQPVGSPLSLECTVEGTSNPNLYWYRQAAGRGLQLLFYSVGIGQISSEVPQNLSASRPQDRQFILSSKKLLLSDSGFYLCAWSVGLEQYFGPGTRLTVT.

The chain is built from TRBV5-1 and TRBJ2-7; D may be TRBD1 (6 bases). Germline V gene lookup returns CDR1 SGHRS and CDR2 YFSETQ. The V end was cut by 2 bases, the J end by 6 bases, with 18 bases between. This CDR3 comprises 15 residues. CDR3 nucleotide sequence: TGCGCCAGCAGCTTCACAGGGAGAGGTTCAGGCGAGCAGTACTTC. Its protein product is CASSFTGRGSGEQYF.

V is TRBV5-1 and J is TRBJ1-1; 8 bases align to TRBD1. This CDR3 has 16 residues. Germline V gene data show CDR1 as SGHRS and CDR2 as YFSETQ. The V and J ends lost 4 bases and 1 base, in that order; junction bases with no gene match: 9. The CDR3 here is CASSPGQGGGNTEAFF. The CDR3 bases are TGCGCCAGCAGCCCCGGACAGGGAGGGGGGAACACTGAAGCTTTCTTT.

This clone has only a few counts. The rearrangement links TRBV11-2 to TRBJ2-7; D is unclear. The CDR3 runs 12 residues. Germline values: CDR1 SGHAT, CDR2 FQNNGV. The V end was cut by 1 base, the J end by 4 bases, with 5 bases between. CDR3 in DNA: TGTGCCAGCAGCTTAGGTATATACGAGCAGTACTTC. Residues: CASSLGIYEQYF.

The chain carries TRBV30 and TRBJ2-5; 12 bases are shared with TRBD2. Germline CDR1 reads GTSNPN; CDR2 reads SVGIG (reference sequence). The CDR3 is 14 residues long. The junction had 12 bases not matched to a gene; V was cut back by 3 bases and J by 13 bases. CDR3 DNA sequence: TGTGCCTGGAGCCCGGGACTAGCGGGTGGGAGGCTGTACTTC. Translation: CAWSPGLAGGRLYF.

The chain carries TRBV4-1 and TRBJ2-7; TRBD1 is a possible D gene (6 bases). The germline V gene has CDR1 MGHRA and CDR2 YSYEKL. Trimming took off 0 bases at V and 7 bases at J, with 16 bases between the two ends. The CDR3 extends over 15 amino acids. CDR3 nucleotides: TGCGCCAGCAGCCAAGACGAACAGGGTGTGTGGGAGCAGTACTTC. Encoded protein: CASSQDEQGVWEQYF.